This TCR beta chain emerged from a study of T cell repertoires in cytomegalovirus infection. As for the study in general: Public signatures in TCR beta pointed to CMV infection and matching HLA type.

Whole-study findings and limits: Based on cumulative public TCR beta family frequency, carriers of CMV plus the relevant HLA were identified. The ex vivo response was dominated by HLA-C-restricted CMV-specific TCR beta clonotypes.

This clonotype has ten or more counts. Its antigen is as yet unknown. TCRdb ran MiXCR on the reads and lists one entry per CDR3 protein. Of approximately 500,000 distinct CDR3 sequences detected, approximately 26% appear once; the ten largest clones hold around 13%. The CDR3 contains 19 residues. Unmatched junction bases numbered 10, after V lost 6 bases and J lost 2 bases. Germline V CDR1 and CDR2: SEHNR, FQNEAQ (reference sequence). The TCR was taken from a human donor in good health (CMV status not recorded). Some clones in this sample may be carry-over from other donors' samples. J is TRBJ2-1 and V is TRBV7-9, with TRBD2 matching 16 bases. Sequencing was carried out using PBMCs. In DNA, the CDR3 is TGTGCCAGCAGTTACCCCGGGACTAGCGGGAGGGAACCCTACAATGAGCAGTTCTTC. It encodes CASSYPGTSGREPYNEQFF. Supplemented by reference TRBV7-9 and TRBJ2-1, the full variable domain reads DTGVSQNPRHKITKRGQNVTFRCDPISEHNRLYWYRQTLGQGPEFLTYFQNEAQLEKSRLLSDRFSAERPKGSFSTLEIQRTEQGDSAMYLCASSYPGTSGREPYNEQFFGPGTRLTVL.